Detailed here is one T cell receptor (beta chain). Antigen specificity is unknown. Despite likely unrecorded immune exposures, the donors were nominally healthy at the time of sampling. After removal of 8 bases from V and 4 bases from J, the junction contained 12 bases not matched to a gene. Germline CDR1 and CDR2: LNHDA and SQIVND (reference sequence). This CDR3 has 16 residues. The PCR ran on 60 Vbeta and 13 Jbeta primers. In the source study's methods: In a later analysis, of around 85 million unique beta chains, roughly 10 million appeared in at least two donors. Clones were read by immunoSEQ multiplex PCR, and TCRdb kept only the in-frame ones, dropping some. V and J calls plus clone size are reproduced from that table; the DNA served to infer D and trimming. The sample lists approximately 150,000 clones; around four fifths were seen once. These data come from a study of cytomegalovirus exposure and HLA in healthy donors. The study, taken as a whole, reports: Rare TCR sequences dominated, though some public TCRs recurred in many donors.

This chain uses TRBV19 with TRBJ2-2, with TRBD1 identical over 8 bases. Sequenced sample: PBMCs. This receptor was identified in a woman in her forties or fifties in good health and CMV-seronegative. The chain's CDR3 is CASQEFGTGVTGELFF. The DNA for the CDR3 is TGTGCCAGTCAGGAATTCGGGACAGGTGTCACCGGGGAGCTGTTTTTT.